The rows below give T cell receptor beta chains drawn from one sample of a study of blood T cell repertoires in COVID-19. The method was immunoSEQ multiplex PCR; TCRdb's version includes in-frame clones alone and lacks a portion of them. The sample has 65,000 to 70,000 clones, approximately 86% seen once; the top ten hold more than 15%. Source material: peripheral blood. Receptors originate from a man aged 35 to 55 with COVID-19, enrolled during active disease. CDR3s include the opening cysteine and the closing phenylalanine or tryptophan. A D gene is named only where the DNA matches it firmly. Clone size is stated in some rows and not others, as once, few, many or a class when expanded.

>.|TRBV9|15|TRBD2|TRBJ2-1
CASSGGGAAYNEQFF
TGTGCCAGCAGCGGCGGGGGGGCGGCCTACAATGAGCAGTTCTTC
>.|TRBV5-6|14|.|TRBJ1-2
CASSFGAQNYGYTF
TGTGCCAGCAGCTTTGGCGCACAGAACTATGGCTACACCTTC
>.|TRBV5-1|13|TRBD1|TRBJ2-3
CASGQGVSEGRYF
TGCGCCAGCGGACAGGGGGTTTCGGAAGGTCGGTATTTT
>.|TRBV10-3|14|TRBD1|TRBJ2-1
CAITGQVPSDEQFF
TGTGCCATCACCGGACAGGTACCTTCAGATGAGCAGTTCTTC
>.|TRBV12-3/TRBV12-4|11|.|TRBJ2-3
CASTHQDTQYF
TGTGCCAGCACACATCAAGATACGCAGTATTTT
>few|TRBV6-5|14|.|TRBJ2-5
CASSYSWGEETQYF
TGTGCCAGCAGTTACAGCTGGGGGGAAGAGACCCAGTACTTC
>few|TRBV5-4|16|TRBD1|TRBJ1-6
CASSAQTGYYNSPLHF
TGTGCCAGCAGCGCCCAGACAGGGTACTATAATTCACCCCTCCACTTT
>few|TRBV6-6|18|.|TRBJ1-5
CASSPYGWEENSNQPQHF
TGTGCCAGCAGTCCCTACGGCTGGGAGGAAAATAGCAATCAGCCCCAGCATTTT
>.|TRBV6-1|14|.|TRBJ1-2
CASSEITVNYGYTF
TGTGCCAGCAGTGAAATCACAGTTAACTATGGCTACACCTTC
>.|TRBV9|14|TRBD1|TRBJ1-1
CASSVQGANTEAFF
TGTGCCAGCAGCGTACAGGGGGCGAACACTGAAGCTTTCTTT
>.|TRBV7-9|15|.|TRBJ2-1
CASSPKVREAGEQFF
TGTGCCAGCAGCCCAAAAGTGAGGGAGGCTGGTGAGCAGTTCTTC
>.|TRBV5-4|15|TRBD1|TRBJ2-2
CASSQDRGLTGELFF
TGTGCCAGCAGCCAGGACAGGGGGCTTACCGGGGAGCTGTTTTTT
>.|TRBV5-4|15|TRBD1|TRBJ2-7
CASSLTDRGGYEQYF
TGTGCCAGCAGCCTTACCGACAGGGGCGGCTACGAGCAGTACTTC
>once|TRBV7-3|16|TRBD2|TRBJ2-5
CASSLGSSGAEETQYF
TGTGCCAGCAGCTTAGGTTCCAGCGGGGCAGAAGAGACCCAGTACTTC
>.|TRBV5-4|14|TRBD2|TRBJ2-3
CASSFSLAGAILYF
TGTGCCAGCAGCTTCAGCCTAGCGGGGGCCATTCTGTATTTT
>.|TRBV6-5|15|TRBD2|TRBJ2-7
CASSPGTSGGYEQYF
TGTGCCAGCAGCCCCGGGACTAGCGGGGGTTACGAGCAGTACTTC
>few|TRBV19|12|.|TRBJ2-2
CASSREPGELFF
TGTGCCAGTAGCAGGGAACCCGGGGAGCTGTTTTTT
>.|TRBV9|14|TRBD1|TRBJ2-5
CASSLGQGQETQYF
TGTGCCAGCAGCCTAGGACAGGGGCAAGAGACCCAGTACTTC
>few|TRBV28|13|.|TRBJ1-5
CASSLGAVGPQHF
TGTGCCAGCAGTTTGGGGGCCGTAGGGCCCCAGCATTTT
>.|TRBV5-1|16|TRBD1|TRBJ1-2
CASSPSLPGQGNGYTF
TGCGCCAGCAGCCCATCCCTACCGGGACAGGGTAATGGCTACACCTTC
>once|TRBV28|14|TRBD1|TRBJ1-2
CASSIYRGRLGYTF
TGTGCCAGCAGTATCTACAGGGGGCGCTTAGGCTACACCTTC
>.|TRBV6-1|16|TRBD2|TRBJ2-5
CASSDPGTSGQETQYF
TGTGCCAGCAGTGACCCCGGGACTAGTGGCCAAGAGACCCAGTACTTC
>once|TRBV10-3|15|TRBD1|TRBJ2-1
CAISSGTGEGNEQFF
TGTGCCATCAGTTCCGGGACAGGAGAGGGCAATGAGCAGTTCTTC
>.|TRBV30|14|.|TRBJ1-6
CASPFGGNNSPLHF
TGTGCCTCTCCCTTCGGGGGAAATAATTCACCCCTCCACTTT
>.|TRBV6-2/TRBV6-3|17|.|TRBJ1-5
CASSYSITGDSNQPQHF
TGTGCCAGCAGTTACTCGATTACGGGGGATTCCAATCAGCCCCAGCATTTT
>.|TRBV7-2|15|.|TRBJ1-6
CASRSWGGDQSPLHF
TGTGCCAGCAGATCGTGGGGGGGAGACCAATCACCCCTCCACTTT
>.|TRBV9|16|TRBD2|TRBJ2-5
CASSYRRGGVGETQYF
TGTGCCAGCAGTTATCGGCGGGGGGGCGTGGGAGAGACCCAGTACTTC
>.|TRBV28|14|.|TRBJ2-7
CASTTLDSTYEQYF
TGTGCCAGCACCACTCTGGACAGCACCTACGAGCAGTACTTC
>.|TRBV7-2|14|.|TRBJ1-4
CASSLRTESEKLFF
TGTGCCAGCAGCTTGCGGACAGAATCGGAAAAACTGTTTTTT
>.|TRBV25-1|16|TRBD1|TRBJ2-2
CASSEWDRGGTGELFF
TGTGCCAGCAGTGAATGGGACAGGGGAGGCACCGGGGAGCTGTTTTTT
>.|TRBV30|14|TRBD2|TRBJ2-3
CAWSQSGGTDTQYF
TGTGCCTGGAGCCAAAGCGGGGGCACAGATACGCAGTATTTT
>.|TRBV9|15|TRBD1|TRBJ2-7
CASSPRTGPGNEQYF
TGTGCCAGCAGCCCCCGGACAGGGCCGGGCAACGAGCAGTACTTC
>.|TRBV9|16|.|TRBJ1-2
CASSITLQGLDYGYTF
TGTGCCAGCAGCATCACGCTACAGGGTTTGGACTATGGCTACACCTTC
>.|TRBV7-2|14|.|TRBJ2-3
CASSSGLSTDTQYF
TGTGCCAGCAGCTCGGGTCTGAGCACAGATACGCAGTATTTT
>.|TRBV2|13|.|TRBJ2-1
CASTGPSYNEQFF
TGTGCCAGCACAGGTCCCTCCTACAATGAGCAGTTCTTC
>once|TRBV19|15|TRBD2|TRBJ2-5
CASSPGLEFQETQYF
TGTGCCAGTAGCCCAGGACTAGAGTTCCAAGAGACCCAGTACTTC
>.|TRBV11-3|13|TRBD1|TRBJ1-1
CARTISRGRGAFF
TGTGCCAGAACAATTAGCAGGGGGCGTGGGGCTTTCTTT
>once|TRBV10-3|15|.|TRBJ2-7
CAISDQEGTSYEQYF
TGTGCCATCAGTGATCAGGAGGGGACCTCCTACGAGCAGTACTTC
>.|TRBV5-1|13|.|TRBJ1-1
CASRAIRNTEAFF
TGCGCCAGCAGGGCCATCAGGAACACTGAAGCTTTCTTT
>.|TRBV2|15|.|TRBJ2-2
CASSEQGQNTGELFF
TGTGCCAGCAGTGAACAGGGACAGAACACCGGGGAGCTGTTTTTT
>.|TRBV4-2|16|.|TRBJ1-5
CASSQVLQDFNQPQHF
TGTGCCAGCAGCCAAGTCCTACAGGATTTTAATCAGCCCCAGCATTTT
>.|TRBV4-1|14|.|TRBJ1-2
CASSQDRGQTGYTF
TGCGCCAGCAGCCAAGACAGAGGACAGACTGGCTACACCTTC
>.|TRBV9|15|TRBD1|TRBJ1-2
CASSVGDSLVYGYTF
TGTGCCAGCAGCGTAGGGGACAGCCTAGTCTATGGCTACACCTTC
>.|TRBV5-4|14|TRBD1|TRBJ1-2
CATSGTGYRYGYTF
TGTGCCACGTCCGGGACAGGGTATCGGTATGGCTACACCTTC
>.|TRBV18|16|TRBD1|TRBJ2-5
CASSLTGTGVGETQYF
TGTGCCAGCTCACTTACCGGGACAGGGGTTGGCGAGACCCAGTACTTC
>once|TRBV5-1|15|TRBD1|TRBJ2-7
CASSQGQGAVYEQYF
TGCGCCAGCAGCCAGGGACAGGGGGCAGTCTACGAGCAGTACTTC
>.|TRBV5-6|16|TRBD1|TRBJ1-4
CASSGLTGDPNEKLFF
TGTGCCAGCAGCGGACTCACAGGGGATCCTAATGAAAAACTGTTTTTT
>.|TRBV30|13|.|TRBJ1-5
CAWNLGGDQPQHF
TGTGCCTGGAACCTGGGAGGGGACCAGCCCCAGCATTTT
>once|TRBV10-3|17|TRBD1|TRBJ1-3
CATSTFAGGSSGNTIYF
TGCGCTACTTCGACTTTTGCAGGGGGGAGCTCTGGAAACACCATATATTTT
>.|TRBV9|15|.|TRBJ2-1
CASSRGSSSYNEQFF
TGTGCCAGCAGTAGGGGGTCGAGCTCCTACAATGAGCAGTTCTTC
>.|TRBV2|14|TRBD2|TRBJ2-1
CASSEGSGRPFPFF
TGTGCCAGCAGTGAAGGGAGCGGGAGACCGTTTCCGTTCTTC
>.|TRBV5-8|16|TRBD1|TRBJ1-5
CASLNLGQGINQPQHF
TGTGCCAGCTTAAACCTGGGACAGGGAATTAATCAGCCCCAGCATTTT
>.|TRBV2|12|TRBD2|TRBJ2-5
CASLTSGETQYF
TGTGCCAGCCTGACTAGCGGGGAGACCCAGTACTTC
>.|TRBV19|14|TRBD1|TRBJ2-5
CASQGQGAEETQYF
TGTGCCAGCCAGGGACAGGGGGCGGAAGAGACCCAGTACTTC